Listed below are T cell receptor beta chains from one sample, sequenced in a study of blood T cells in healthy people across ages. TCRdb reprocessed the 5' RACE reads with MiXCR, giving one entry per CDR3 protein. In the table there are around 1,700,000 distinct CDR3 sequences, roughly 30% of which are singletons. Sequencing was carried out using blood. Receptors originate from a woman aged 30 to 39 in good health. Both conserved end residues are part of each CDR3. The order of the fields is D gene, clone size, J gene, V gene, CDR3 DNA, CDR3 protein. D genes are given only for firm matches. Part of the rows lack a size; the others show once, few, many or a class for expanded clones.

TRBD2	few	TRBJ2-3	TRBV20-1	TGCAGTGCTAGGGGAACAGCGGGACTCACAGATACGCAGTATTTT	CSARGTAGLTDTQYF
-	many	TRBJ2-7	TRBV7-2	TGTGCCAGCAGCCCAGACCGTATCAGGGTTTCCTACGAGCAGTACTTC	CASSPDRIRVSYEQYF
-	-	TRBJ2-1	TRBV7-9	TGTGCCAGCAGCTTTTCCGGGATTAACAATGAGCAGTTCTTC	CASSFSGINNEQFF
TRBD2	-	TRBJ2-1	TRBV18	TGTGCCAGCTCACGGGGACTAGCGGGAGGAAGTGAGCAGTTCTTC	CASSRGLAGGSEQFF
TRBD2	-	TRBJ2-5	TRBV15	TGTGCCACCAGCAGCCGGGACTACCGATCGAATGAGCAGTACTTC	CATSSRDYRSNEQYF
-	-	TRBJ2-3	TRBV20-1	TGCAGTGCTAGTCCCGAAGAGCGCACAGATACGCAGTATTTT	CSASPEERTDTQYF
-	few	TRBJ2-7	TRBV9	TGTGCCAGCAGCGTATTGGGCAGGGGCTACGAGCAGTACTTC	CASSVLGRGYEQYF
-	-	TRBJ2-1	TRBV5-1	TGCGCCAGCAGCAGCCAACCGGACGGAGAGAATGAGCAGTTCTTC	CASSSQPDGENEQFF
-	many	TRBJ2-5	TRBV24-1	TGTGCCACCTCAAGATCCGGGTCCCAAGAGACCCAGTACTTC	CATSRSGSQETQYF
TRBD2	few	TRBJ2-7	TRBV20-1	TGCAGTGCTAGCGGGGGGGGCGTCCAGAACGAGCAGTACTTC	CSASGGGVQNEQYF
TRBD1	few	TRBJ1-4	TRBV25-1	TGTGCCAGCGGTCCCGGGACAGAGAATGAAAAACTGTTTTTT	CASGPGTENEKLFF
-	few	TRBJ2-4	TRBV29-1	TGCAGCGTTGAAGACTACGGGGTAAACATTCAGTACTTC	CSVEDYGVNIQYF
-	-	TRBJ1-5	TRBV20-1	TGCAGTGCCCCCGAAGGGGTAAGTCTTCAGCCCCAGCATTTT	CSAPEGVSLQPQHF
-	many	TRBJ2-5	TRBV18	TGTGCCAGCTCACCACCCGGCCGATCCCAAGAGACCCAGTACTTC	CASSPPGRSQETQYF
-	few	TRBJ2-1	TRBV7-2	TGTGCCAGCAGCTCAACAACTAGCAATGAGCAGTTCTTC	CASSSTTSNEQFF
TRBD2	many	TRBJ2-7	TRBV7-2	TGTGCCAGCAGGTACCGACTAGCGGGAGGTCCCCACGAGCAGTACTTC	CASRYRLAGGPHEQYF
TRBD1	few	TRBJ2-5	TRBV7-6	TGTGCCAGCAGCTTAGCCCCAACAGGGGTGCAAGAGACCCAGTACTTC	CASSLAPTGVQETQYF
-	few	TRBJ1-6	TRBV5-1	TGCGCCAGCAGCCAGTTCCAGGCAAATTCACCCCTCCACTTT	CASSQFQANSPLHF
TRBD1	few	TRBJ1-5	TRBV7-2	TGTGCCAGCAGCACCGGGACAGACCCTAATCAGCCCCAGCATTTT	CASSTGTDPNQPQHF
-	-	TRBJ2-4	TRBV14	TGTACCAGCAGCCAAGCCGGGGCCAAAAACATTCAGTACTTC	CTSSQAGAKNIQYF
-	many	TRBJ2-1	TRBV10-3	TGTGCCATCAGTGAGTTTAGGGATGAGCAGTTCTTC	CAISEFRDEQFF
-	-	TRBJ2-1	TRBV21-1	TGTGCCAGCAGCCCGAGACAGGGGGCGTTAACTGAGCAGTTCTTC	CASSPRQGALTEQFF
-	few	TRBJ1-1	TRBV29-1	TGCAGCGCCGCGGTCCAGCAGGCAGGGAACACTGAAGCTTTCTTT	CSAAVQQAGNTEAFF
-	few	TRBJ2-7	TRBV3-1	TGTGCCAGCAGCCAAGGCGGGATTTACTACGAGCAGTACTTC	CASSQGGIYYEQYF
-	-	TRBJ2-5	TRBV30	TGTGCCTGGAGGTGGGAGTCAGAGACCCAGTACTTC	CAWRWESETQYF
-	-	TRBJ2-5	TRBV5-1	TGCGCCAGCAGCAAGGGAGGCGGGGCGAACCAAGAGACCCAGTACTTC	CASSKGGGANQETQYF
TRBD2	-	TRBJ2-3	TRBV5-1	TGCGTCAGCAGCGCGAGCGGGGGGAACACAGATACGCAGTATTTT	CVSSASGGNTDTQYF
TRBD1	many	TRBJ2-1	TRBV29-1	TGCAGCGCCCCCGGGACAGGGATTTACAATGAGCAGTTCTTC	CSAPGTGIYNEQFF
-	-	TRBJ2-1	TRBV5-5	TGTGCCAGCAGCTTGGGGCACAGGGATTACAATGAGCAGTTCTTC	CASSLGHRDYNEQFF
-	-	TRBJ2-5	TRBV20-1	TGCAGTGCTAAACTAGTTCCAATACAAGAGACCCAGTACTTC	CSAKLVPIQETQYF
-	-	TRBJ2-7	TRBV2	TGTGCCAGCAGTGAGGAGGCCTACGAGCAGTACTTC	CASSEEAYEQYF
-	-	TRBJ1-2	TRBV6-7	TGTGCCAGCAGTTACTCCAATTTTGAAGGCTACACCTTC	CASSYSNFEGYTF
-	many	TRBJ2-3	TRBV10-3	TGTGCCATCAGTGTAGAGGATGGAGATACGCAGTATTTT	CAISVEDGDTQYF
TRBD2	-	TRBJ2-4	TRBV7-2	TGTGCCAGCAGCCTTCCCCTAGCGGGAGCCGGGGGTAACATTCAGTACTTC	CASSLPLAGAGGNIQYF
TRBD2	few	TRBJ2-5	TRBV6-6	TGTGCCAGCACCCGACTAGCCGGGGGAGAGACCCAGTACTTC	CASTRLAGGETQYF
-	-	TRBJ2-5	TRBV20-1	TGCAGTGGAGTCCCGGGCGGACTATCCCAGTACTTC	CSGVPGGLSQYF
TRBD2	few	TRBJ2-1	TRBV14	TGTGCCAGCAGCCTGCCCGGGACTAGCGCACAGCGGGAGTTCTTC	CASSLPGTSAQREFF
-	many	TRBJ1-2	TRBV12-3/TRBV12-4	TGTGCCAGCAGTAACGGCTATGGCTACACCTTC	CASSNGYGYTF
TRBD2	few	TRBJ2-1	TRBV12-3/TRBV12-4	TGTGCCAGCATCCGGACTAGCGGGAGGCATGAGCAGTTCTTC	CASIRTSGRHEQFF
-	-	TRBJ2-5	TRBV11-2	TGTGTCAGCAGCTTAGGTCCGGGGTGGGGTACGGAGACCCAGTACTTC	CVSSLGPGWGTETQYF
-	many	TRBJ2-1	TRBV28	TGTGCCAGCAGTTCGGCGGGTTTGTACAATGAGCAGTTCTTC	CASSSAGLYNEQFF
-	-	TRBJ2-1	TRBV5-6	TGTGCCAGCAGCTGCAGGGGCCGCGGGGGTAATGAGCAGTTCTTC	CASSCRGRGGNEQFF
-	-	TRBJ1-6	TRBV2	TGTGCCAGCAAGGGGCAGGTTTCACCCCTCCACTTT	CASKGQVSPLHF
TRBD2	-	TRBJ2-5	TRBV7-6	TGTGCCAGCAGCTTAGAACTAGCGGGAGGAGGCGAGACCCAGTACTTC	CASSLELAGGGETQYF
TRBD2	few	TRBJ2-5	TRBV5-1	TGCGCCAGCAGCTGGACTAGCGGGAGGGAGGAGACCCAGTACTTC	CASSWTSGREETQYF
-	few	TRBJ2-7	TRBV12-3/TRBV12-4	TGTGCCAGCAGTTTTATAGCGACCTACGAGCAGTACTTC	CASSFIATYEQYF
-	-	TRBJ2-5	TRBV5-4	TGTGCCAGCAGCCAGGGGGGGGCCGGATTCCAAGAGACCCAGTACTTC	CASSQGGAGFQETQYF
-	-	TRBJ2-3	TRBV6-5	TGTGCCAGCAGCTACTTCGCGAGCACAGATACGCAGTATTTT	CASSYFASTDTQYF
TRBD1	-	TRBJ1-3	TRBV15	TGTGCCACCAGCAGAGATCTTACGGGACAGGGGTTCCGAGGAAACACCAGATATTTT	CATSRDLTGQGFRGNTRYF
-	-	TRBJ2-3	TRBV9	TGTGCCAGCAGCGTAAGTCTCCGTAGCACACATACGCAGTATTTT	CASSVSLRSTHTQYF
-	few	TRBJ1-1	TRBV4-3	TGCGCCAGCAGCCAAGATCTCAGAGGGGCGAACACTGAAGCTTTCTTT	CASSQDLRGANTEAFF
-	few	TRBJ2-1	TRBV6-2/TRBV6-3	TGTGCCAGCAGTCGCGCGCTTTTGGAGCAGTTCTTC	CASSRALLEQFF
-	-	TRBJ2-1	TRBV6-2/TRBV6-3	TGTGCCAGCAGCCCAAGCTCTTATTACGATGAGCAGTTCTTC	CASSPSSYYDEQFF